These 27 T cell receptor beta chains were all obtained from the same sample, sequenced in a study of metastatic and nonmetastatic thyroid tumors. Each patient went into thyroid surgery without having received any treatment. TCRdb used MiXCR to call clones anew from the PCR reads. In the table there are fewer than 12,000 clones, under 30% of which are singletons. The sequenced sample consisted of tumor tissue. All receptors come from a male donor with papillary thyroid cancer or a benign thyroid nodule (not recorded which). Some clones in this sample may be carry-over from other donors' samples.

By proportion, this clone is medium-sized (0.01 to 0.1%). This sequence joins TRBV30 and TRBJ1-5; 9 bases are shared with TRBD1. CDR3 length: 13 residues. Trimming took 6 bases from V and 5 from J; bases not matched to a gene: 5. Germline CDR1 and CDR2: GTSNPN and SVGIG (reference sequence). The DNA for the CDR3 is TGTGCCTGTGGACAGGGGATGGATCAGCCCCAGCATTTT. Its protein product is CACGQGMDQPQHF.

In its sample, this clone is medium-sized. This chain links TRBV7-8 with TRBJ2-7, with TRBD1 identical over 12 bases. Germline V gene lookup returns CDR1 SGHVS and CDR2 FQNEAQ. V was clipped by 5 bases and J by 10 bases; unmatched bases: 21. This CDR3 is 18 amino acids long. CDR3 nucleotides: TGTGCCAGCAGCCCAAAACGCGCCCCGGGACAGGGGGCGCGGTTTCAGTACTTC. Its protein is CASSPKRAPGQGARFQYF.

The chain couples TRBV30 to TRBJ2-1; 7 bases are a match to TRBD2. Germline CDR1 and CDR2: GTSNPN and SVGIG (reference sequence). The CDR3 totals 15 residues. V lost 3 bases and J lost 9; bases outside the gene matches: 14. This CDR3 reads CAWSRAGAMGGEQFF. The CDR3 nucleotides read TGTGCCTGGAGCCGGGCGGGAGCGATGGGGGGTGAGCAGTTCTTC. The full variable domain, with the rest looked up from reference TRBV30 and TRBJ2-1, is SQTIHQWPATLVQPVGSPLSLECTVEGTSNPNLYWYRQAAGRGLQLLFYSVGIGQISSEVPQNLSASRPQDRQFILSSKKLLLSDSGFYLCAWSRAGAMGGEQFFGPGTRLTVL.

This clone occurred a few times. This chain's CDR3 is CASSYGIYNEQFF. CDR3 nucleotide sequence: TGTGCCAGCAGTTATGGGATCTACAATGAGCAGTTCTTC. The rearrangement uses TRBV6-6 and TRBJ2-1; no clear D. Trimming shortened V by 3 bases and J by 3 bases, and 6 bases separated the two germline ends. The CDR3 spans 13 residues. The germline CDR1 and CDR2 sequences are MNHNY and SVGAGI (reference sequence).

The CDR3: CASSPGGADEQYF. CDR3 sequence (DNA): TGTGCCAGCAGTCCCGGCGGGGCGGACGAGCAGTACTTC. This chain uses TRBV28 with TRBJ2-7; TRBD2 might be the D (6 bases). Germline V gives CDR1 MDHEN, CDR2 SYDVKM. Trimming removed 5 bases from V and 5 bases from J, with 13 bases in between. There are 13 residues in the CDR3.

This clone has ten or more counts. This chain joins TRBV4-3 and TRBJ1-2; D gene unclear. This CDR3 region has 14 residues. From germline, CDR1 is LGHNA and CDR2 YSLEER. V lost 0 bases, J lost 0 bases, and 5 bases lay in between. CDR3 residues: CASSQDATNYGYTF. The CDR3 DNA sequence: TGCGCCAGCAGCCAAGATGCTACTAACTATGGCTACACCTTC.

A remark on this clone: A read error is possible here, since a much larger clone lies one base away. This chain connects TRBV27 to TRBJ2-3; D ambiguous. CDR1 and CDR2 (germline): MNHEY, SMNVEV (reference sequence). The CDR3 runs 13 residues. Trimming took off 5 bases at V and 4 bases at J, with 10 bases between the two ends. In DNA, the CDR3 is TGTGCCAGCAGTAGCAAACGCGCAGATACGCAGTATTTT. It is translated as CASSSKRADTQYF.

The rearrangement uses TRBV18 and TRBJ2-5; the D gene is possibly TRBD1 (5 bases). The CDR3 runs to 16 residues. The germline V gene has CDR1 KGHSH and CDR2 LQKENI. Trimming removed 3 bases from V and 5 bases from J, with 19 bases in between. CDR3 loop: CASSPVLGQLGETQYF. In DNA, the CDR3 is TGTGCCAGCTCACCGGTCTTGGGGCAGCTTGGGGAGACCCAGTACTTC. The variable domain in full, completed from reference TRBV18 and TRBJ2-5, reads NAGVMQNPRHLVRRRGQEARLRCSPMKGHSHVYWYRQLPEEGLKFMVYLQKENIIDESGMPKERFSAEFPKEGPSILRIQQVVRGDSAAYFCASSPVLGQLGETQYFGPGTRLLVL.

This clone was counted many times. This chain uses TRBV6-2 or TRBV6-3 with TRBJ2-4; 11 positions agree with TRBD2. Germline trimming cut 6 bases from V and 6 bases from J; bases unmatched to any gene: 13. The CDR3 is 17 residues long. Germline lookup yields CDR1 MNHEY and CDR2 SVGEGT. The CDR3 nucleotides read TGTGCCAGCAGCCCAACTATTAGACTAGCGGGAAGAAACATTCAGTACTTC. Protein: CASSPTIRLAGRNIQYF.

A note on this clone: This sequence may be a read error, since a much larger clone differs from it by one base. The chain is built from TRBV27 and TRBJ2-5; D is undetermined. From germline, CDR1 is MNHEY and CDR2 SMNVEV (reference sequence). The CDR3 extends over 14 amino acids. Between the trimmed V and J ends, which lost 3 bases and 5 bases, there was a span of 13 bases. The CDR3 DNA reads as TGTGCCAGCAGTTTTGGTGGGATGGCCGAGACCCAGTACTTC. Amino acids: CASSFGGMAETQYF.

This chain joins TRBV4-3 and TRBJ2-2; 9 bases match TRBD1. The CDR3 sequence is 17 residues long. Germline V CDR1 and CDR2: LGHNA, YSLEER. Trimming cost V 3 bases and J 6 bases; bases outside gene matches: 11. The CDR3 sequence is CASSHLAGTGLPGELFF. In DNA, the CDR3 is TGCGCCAGCAGCCACCTGGCGGGGACAGGGCTTCCCGGGGAGCTGTTTTTT.

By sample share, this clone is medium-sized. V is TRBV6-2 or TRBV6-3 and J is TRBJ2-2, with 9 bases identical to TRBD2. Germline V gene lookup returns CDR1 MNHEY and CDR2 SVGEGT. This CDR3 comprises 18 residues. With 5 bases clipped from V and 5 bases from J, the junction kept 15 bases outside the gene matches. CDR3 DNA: TGTGCCAGCAGTCGCGCCCGAGGGATAGCGGGAGAGACCGGGGAGCTGTTTTTT. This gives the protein CASSRARGIAGETGELFF.

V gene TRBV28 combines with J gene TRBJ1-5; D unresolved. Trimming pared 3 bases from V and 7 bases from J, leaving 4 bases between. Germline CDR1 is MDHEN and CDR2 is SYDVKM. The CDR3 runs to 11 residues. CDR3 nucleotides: TGTGCCAGCAGTTTCAACCAGCCCCAGCATTTT. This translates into CASSFNQPQHF.

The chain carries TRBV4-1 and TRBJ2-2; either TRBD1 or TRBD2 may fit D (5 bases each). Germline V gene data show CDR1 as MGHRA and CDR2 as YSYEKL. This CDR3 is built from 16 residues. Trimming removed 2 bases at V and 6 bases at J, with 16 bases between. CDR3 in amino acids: CASSQITGTHAGELFF. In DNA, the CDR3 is TGCGCCAGCAGCCAAATTACCGGGACCCATGCCGGGGAGCTGTTTTTT.

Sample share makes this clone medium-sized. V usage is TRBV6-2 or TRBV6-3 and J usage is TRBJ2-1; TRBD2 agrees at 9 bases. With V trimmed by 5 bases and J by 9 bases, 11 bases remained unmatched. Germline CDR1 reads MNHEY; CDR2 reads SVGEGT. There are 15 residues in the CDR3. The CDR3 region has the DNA TGTGCCAGCAGTACCCCTCTAGCGGGAAGGGCTGAGCAGTTCTTC. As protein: CASSTPLAGRAEQFF.

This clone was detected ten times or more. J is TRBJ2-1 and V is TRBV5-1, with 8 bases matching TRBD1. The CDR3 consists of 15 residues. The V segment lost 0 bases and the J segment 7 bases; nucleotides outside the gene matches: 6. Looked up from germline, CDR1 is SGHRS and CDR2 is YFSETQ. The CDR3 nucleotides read TGCGCCAGCAGCTTGGTACAGGGGGTTAATAATGAGCAGTTCTTC. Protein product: CASSLVQGVNNEQFF.

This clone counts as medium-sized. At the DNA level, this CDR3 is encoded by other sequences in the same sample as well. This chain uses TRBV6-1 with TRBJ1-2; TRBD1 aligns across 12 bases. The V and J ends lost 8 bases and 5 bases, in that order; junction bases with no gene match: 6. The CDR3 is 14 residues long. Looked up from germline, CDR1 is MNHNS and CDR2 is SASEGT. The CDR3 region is CASGGTGGWYGYTF. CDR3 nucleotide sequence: TGTGCCAGCGGGGGGACAGGGGGCTGGTATGGCTACACCTTC.

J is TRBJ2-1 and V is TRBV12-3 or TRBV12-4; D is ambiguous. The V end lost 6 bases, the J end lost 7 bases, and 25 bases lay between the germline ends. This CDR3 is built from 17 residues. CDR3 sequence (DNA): TGTGCCAGCAGCCTATCGCCCGGTCCGCTAGTTGGGAATGAGCAGTTCTTC. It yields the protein CASSLSPGPLVGNEQFF.

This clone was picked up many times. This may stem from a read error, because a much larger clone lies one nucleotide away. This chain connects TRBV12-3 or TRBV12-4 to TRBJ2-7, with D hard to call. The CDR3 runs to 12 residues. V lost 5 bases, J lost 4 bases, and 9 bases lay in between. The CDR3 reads CASSPYRYEQYF. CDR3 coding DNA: TGTGCCAGCAGTCCATATAGGTACGAGCAGTACTTC.

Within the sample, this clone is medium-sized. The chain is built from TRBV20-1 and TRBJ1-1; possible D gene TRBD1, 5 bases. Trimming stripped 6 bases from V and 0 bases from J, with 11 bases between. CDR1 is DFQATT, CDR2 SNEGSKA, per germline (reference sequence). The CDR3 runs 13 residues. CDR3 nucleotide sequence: TGCAGTGCCGGGGGACCCCTGAACACTGAAGCTTTCTTT. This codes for CSAGGPLNTEAFF.

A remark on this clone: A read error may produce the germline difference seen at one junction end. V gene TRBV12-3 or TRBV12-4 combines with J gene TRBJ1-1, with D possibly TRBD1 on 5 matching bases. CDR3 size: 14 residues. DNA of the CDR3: TGTGCCAGCGGTTTTCTAGGGGAAGGGGCGTTGGCTTTCTTT. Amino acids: CASGFLGEGALAFF.

The CDR3 is CASSPRAGMGYEQYF. CDR3 nucleotides: TGTGCCAGCAGCCCCAGAGCGGGGATGGGGTACGAGCAGTACTTC. The genes are TRBV9 and TRBJ2-7, with 7 bases identical to TRBD2. J lost 4 bases, V lost 4 bases, and 11 bases had no gene match. Germline CDR1 reads SGDLS; CDR2 reads YYNGEE. The CDR3 sequence is 15 residues long.

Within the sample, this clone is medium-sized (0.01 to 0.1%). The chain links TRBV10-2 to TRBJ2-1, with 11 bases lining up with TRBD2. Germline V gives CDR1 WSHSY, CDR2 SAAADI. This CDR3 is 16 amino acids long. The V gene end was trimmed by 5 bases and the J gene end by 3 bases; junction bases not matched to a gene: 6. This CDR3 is CASSSTGLADYNEQFF. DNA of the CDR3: TGCGCCAGCAGTTCGACGGGACTAGCGGACTACAATGAGCAGTTCTTC.

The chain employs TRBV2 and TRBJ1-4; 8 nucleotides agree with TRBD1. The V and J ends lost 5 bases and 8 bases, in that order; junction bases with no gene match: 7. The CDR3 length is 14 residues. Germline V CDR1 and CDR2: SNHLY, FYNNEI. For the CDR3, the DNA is TGTGCCAGCAGTTCCGGGACAGGAGGGGAAAAACTGTTTTTT. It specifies CASSSGTGGEKLFF.

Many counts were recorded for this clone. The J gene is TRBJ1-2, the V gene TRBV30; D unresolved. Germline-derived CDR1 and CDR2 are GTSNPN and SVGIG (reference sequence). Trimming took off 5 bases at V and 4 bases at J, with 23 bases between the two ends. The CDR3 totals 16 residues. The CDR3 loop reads CAWFEMGPKGSYGYTF. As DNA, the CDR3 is TGTGCCTGGTTCGAAATGGGCCCCAAGGGCTCCTATGGCTACACCTTC.

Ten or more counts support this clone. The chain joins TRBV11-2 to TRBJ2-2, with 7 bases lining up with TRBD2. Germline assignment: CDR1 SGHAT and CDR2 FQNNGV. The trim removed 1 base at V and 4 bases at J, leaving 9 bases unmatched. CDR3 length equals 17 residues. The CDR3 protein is CASSLGGGNSPTGELFF. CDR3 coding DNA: TGTGCCAGCAGCTTAGGGGGGGGAAACTCTCCCACCGGGGAGCTGTTTTTT. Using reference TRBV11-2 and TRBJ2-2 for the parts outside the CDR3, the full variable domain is EAGVAQSPRYKIIEKRQSVAFWCNPISGHATLYWYQQILGQGPKLLIQFQNNGVVDDSQLPKDRFSAERLKGVDSTLKIQPAKLEDSAVYLCASSLGGGNSPTGELFFGEGSRLTVL.

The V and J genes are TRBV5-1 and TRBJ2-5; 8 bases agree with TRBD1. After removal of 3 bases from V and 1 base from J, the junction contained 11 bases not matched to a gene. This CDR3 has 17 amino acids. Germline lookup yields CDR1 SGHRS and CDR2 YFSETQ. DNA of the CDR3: TGCGCCAGCAGCTCCCTCACCGGACAGGGCCCCCAAGAGACCCAGTACTTC. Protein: CASSSLTGQGPQETQYF.